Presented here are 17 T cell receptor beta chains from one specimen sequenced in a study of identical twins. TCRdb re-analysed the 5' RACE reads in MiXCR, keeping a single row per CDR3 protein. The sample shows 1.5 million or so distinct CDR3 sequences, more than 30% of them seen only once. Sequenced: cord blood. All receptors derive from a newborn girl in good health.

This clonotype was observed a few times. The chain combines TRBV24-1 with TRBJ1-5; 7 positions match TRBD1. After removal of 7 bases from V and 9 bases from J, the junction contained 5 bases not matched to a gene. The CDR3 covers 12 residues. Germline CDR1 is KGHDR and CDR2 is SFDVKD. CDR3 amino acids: CATSAGGTPQHF. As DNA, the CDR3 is TGTGCCACCAGCGCAGGGGGGACGCCCCAGCATTTT.

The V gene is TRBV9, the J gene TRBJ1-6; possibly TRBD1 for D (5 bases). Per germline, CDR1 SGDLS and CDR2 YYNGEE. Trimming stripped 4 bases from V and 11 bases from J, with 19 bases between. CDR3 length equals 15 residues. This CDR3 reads CASSQTPGTHTPLHF. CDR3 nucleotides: TGTGCCAGCAGCCAAACCCCCGGGACTCATACACCCCTCCACTTT.

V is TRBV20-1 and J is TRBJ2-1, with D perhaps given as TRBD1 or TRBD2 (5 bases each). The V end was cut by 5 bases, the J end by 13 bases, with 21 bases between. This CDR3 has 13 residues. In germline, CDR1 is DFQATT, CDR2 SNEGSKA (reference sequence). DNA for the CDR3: TGCAGTGCTTCGACCCACGTAGGGGAGACCCAGTTCTTC. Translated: CSASTHVGETQFF.

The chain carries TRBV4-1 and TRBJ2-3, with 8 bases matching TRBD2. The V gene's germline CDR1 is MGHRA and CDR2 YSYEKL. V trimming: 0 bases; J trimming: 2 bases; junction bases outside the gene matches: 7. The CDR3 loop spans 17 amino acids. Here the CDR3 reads CASSQDGSGGPTDTQYF. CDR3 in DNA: TGCGCCAGCAGCCAAGATGGATCGGGGGGGCCCACAGATACGCAGTATTTT.

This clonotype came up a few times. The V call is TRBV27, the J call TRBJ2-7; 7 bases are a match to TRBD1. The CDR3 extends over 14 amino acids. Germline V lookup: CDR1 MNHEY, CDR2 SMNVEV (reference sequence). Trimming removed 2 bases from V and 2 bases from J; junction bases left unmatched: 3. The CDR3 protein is CASSLPDRTYEQYF. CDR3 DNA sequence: TGTGCCAGCAGTTTACCGGACAGGACCTACGAGCAGTACTTC.

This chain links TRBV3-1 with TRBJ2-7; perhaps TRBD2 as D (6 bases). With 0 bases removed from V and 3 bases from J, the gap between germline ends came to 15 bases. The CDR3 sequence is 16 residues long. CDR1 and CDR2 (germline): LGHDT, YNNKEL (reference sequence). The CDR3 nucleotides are TGTGCCAGCAGCCAAGACTCGGGGACTCGGAGCTACGAGCAGTACTTC. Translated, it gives CASSQDSGTRSYEQYF.

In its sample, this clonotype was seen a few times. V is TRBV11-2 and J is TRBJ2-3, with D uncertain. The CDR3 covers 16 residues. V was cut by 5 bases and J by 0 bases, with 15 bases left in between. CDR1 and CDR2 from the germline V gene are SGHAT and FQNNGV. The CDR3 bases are TGTGCCAGCAGCGTGCCGACCAAAGCTAGCACAGATACGCAGTATTTT. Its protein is CASSVPTKASTDTQYF.

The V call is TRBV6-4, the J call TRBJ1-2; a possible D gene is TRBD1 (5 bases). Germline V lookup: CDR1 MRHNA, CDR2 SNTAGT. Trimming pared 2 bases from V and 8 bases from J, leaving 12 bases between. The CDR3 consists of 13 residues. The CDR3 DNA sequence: TGTGCCAGCAGTGACGGGCAGGGTAGGGGCTACACCTTC. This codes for CASSDGQGRGYTF.

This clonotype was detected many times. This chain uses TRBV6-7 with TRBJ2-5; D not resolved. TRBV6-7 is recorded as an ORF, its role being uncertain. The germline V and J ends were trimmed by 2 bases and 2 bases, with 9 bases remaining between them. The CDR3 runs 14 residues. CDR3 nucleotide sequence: TGTGCCAGCAGTTACAGGGTACCTCAAGAGACCCAGTACTTC. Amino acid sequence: CASSYRVPQETQYF.

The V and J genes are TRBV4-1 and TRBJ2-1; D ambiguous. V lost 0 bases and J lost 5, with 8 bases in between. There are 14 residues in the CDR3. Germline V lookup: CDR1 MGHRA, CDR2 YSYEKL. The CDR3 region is CASSQDPTDNEQFF. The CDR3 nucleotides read TGCGCCAGCAGCCAAGATCCCACAGACAATGAGCAGTTCTTC.

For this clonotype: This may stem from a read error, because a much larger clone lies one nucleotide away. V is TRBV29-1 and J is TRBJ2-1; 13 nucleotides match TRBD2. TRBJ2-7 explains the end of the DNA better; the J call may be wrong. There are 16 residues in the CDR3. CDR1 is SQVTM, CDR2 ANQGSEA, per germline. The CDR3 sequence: CSVRLAGGTTYNEQYF. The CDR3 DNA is TGCAGCGTCCGACTAGCGGGGGGTACCACCTACAATGAGCAGTACTTC.

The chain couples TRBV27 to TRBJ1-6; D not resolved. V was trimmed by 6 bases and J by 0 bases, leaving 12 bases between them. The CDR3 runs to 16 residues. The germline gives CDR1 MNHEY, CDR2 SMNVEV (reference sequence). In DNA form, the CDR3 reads TGTGCCAGCAGGGACTTATCCAGCTCCTATAATTCACCCCTCCACTTT. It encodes CASRDLSSSYNSPLHF.

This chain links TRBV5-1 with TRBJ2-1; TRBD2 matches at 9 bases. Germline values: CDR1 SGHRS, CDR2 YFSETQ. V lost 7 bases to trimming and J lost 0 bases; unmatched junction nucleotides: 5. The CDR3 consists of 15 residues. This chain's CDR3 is CASGLAFFSYNEQFF. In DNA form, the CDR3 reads TGCGCCAGCGGACTAGCGTTCTTCTCCTACAATGAGCAGTTCTTC.

CDR3 sequence reads: CASGLAPLRGRGELFF. In nucleotides, the CDR3 is TGTGCTAGTGGTTTGGCCCCCCTGAGGGGGCGCGGGGAGCTGTTTTTT. The rearrangement uses TRBV12-5 and TRBJ2-2; TRBD1 aligns across 7 bases. CDR1 and CDR2 (germline): LGHNT, FRNRAP. This CDR3 has 16 residues. V lost 1 base, J lost 7 bases, and 9 bases stayed unmatched.

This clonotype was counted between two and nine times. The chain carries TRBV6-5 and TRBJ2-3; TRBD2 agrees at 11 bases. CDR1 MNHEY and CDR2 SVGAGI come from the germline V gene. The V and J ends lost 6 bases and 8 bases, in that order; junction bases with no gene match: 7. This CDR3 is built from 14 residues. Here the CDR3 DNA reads TGTGCCAGCAGCCTCGGACTAGCGGGCCTTACGCAGTATTTT. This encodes CASSLGLAGLTQYF.

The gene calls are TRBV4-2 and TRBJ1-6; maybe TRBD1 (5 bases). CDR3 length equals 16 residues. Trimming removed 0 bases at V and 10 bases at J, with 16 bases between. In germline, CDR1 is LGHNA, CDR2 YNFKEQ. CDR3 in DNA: TGTGCCAGCAGCCAAGAAGTAAGGGACCCGAGATCACCCCTCCACTTT. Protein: CASSQEVRDPRSPLHF.

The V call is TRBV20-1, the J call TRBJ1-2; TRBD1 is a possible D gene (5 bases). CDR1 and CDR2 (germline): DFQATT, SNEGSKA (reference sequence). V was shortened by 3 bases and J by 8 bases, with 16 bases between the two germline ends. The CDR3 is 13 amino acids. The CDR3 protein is CSASYRDAEGYTF. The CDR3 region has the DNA TGCAGTGCTAGCTACCGGGACGCCGAGGGCTACACCTTC.